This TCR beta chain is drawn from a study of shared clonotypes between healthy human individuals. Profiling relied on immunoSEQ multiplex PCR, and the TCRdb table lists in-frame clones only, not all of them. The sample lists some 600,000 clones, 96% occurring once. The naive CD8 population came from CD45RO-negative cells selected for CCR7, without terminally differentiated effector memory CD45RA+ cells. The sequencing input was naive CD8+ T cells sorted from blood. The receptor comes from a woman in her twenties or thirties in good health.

Here the CDR3 reads CASRATGIDYGYTF. The DNA for the CDR3 is TGTGCCAGTAGGGCGACAGGGATTGACTATGGCTACACCTTC. The chain joins TRBV19 to TRBJ1-2, with 7 bases fitting TRBD1. Looked up from germline, CDR1 is LNHDA and CDR2 is SQIVND (reference sequence). The CDR3 consists of 14 residues. The J segment lost 3 bases and the V segment lost 6 bases, leaving 7 bases of the junction unmatched.